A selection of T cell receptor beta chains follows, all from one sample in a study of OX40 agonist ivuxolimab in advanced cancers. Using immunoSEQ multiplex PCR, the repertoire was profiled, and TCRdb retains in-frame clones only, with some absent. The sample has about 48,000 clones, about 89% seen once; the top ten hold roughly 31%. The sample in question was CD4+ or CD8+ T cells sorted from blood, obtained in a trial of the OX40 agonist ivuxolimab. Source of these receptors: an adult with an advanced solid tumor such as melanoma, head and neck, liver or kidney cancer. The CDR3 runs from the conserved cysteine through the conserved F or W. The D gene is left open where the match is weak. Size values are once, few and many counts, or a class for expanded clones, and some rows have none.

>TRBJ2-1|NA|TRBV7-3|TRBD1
CASSSDDSGTGEGEQFF
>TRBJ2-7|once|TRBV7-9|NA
CASSKEDYEQYF
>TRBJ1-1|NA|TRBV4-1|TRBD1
CASSQVTGGRDAFF
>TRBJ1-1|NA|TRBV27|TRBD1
CASRPTQGAHTEAFF
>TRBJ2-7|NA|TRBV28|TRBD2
CASSLLAGEHEQYF
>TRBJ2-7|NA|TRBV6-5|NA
CASSYGFSYEQYF
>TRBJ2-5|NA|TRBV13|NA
CASSPRGPQETQYF
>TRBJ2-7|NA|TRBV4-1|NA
CASSPIRDSLDEQYF
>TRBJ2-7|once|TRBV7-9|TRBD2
CASSDRLAGGPEQYF
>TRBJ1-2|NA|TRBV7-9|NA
CASSRVGPRGYTF
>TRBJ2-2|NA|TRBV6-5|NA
CASSYSLSGELFF
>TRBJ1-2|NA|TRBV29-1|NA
CSVDYPDYGYTF
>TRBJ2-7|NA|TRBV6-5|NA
CASSYFGGEQYF
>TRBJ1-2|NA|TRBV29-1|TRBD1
CSALTGAGGYTF
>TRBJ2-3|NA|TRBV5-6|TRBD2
CASSLRTSATYTDTQYF
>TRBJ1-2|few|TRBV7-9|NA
CASSLEAGWDYGYTF
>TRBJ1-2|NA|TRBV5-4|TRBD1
CASSPFRGANGYTF
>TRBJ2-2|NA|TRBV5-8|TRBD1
CASSSTGGHGELFF
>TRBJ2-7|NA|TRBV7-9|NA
CASSLVLTTAEQYF
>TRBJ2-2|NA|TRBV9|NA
CASSPERGGPGMNTGELFF
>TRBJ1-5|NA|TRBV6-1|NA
CASSELQGPQKYSNQPQHF
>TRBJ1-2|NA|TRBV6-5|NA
CASSYSVDPRVGYTF
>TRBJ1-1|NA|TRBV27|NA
CASSLSFGDEAFF
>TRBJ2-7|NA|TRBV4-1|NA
CASSQLNGGIGEQYF
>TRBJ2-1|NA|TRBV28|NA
CASTGRTEQFF
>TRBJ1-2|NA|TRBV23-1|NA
CADISTEIYGYTF
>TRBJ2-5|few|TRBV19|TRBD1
CASSSPGQGASETQYF
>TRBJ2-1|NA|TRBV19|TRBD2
CASSIYSAGDNEQFF
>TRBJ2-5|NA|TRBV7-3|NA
CASSLLGSGETQYF
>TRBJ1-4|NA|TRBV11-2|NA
CASRIGAGRFTNEKLFF
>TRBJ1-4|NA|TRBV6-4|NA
CASKGNEKLFF
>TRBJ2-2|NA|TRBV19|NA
CASSTGLRGTGELFF
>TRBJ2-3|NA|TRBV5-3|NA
CARRSLQGGRTDTQYF
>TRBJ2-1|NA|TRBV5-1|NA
CASSPLGRGPDEQFF
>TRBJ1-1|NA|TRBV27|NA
CASSLLGATEAFF
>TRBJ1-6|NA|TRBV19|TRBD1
CATSQGGLNYNSPLHF
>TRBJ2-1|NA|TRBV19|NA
CASSIAVDEQFF
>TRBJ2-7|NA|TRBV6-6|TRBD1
CASSRRDRDYEQYF
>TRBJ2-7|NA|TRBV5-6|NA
CASSLAGLPYEQYF
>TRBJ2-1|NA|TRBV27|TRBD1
CASLEDRGGNEQFF
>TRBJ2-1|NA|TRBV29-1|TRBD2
CSVRRLAPKGNEQFF
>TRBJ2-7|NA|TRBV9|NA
CASSVAMGDLAYEQYF
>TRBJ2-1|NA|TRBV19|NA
CASSLRTRGNEQFF
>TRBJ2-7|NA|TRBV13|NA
CASRRTGYEQYF
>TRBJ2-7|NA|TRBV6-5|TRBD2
CASSSLRQGLSYEQYF